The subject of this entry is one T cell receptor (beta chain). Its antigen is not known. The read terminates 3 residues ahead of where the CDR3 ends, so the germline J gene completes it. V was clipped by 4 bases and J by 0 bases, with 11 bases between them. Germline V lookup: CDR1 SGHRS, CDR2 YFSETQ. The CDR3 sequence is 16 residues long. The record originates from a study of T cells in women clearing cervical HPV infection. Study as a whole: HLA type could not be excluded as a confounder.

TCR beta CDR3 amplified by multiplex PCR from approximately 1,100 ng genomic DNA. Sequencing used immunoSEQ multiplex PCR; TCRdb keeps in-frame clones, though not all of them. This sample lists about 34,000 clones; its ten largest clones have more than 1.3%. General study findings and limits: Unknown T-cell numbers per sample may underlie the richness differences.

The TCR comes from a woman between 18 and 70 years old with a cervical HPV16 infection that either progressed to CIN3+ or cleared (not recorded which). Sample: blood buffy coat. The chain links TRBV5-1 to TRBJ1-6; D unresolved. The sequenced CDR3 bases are TGCGCCAGCAGCGAGACACCGAGCTCCTATAATTCACCC. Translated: CASSETPSSYNSP. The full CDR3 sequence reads CASSETPSSYNSPLHF.